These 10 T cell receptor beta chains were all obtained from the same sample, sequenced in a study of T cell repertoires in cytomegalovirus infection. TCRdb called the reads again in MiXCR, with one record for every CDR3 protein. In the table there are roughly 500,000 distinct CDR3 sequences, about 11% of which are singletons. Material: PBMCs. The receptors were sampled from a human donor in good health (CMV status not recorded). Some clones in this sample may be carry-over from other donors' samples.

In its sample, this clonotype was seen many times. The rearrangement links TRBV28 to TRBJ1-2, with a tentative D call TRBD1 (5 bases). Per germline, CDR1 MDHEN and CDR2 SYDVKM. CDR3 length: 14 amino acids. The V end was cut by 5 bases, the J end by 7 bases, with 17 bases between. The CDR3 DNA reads TGTGCCAGCAGTCCGTCACGGGGGAATCCTGGCTACACCTTC. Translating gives CASSPSRGNPGYTF.

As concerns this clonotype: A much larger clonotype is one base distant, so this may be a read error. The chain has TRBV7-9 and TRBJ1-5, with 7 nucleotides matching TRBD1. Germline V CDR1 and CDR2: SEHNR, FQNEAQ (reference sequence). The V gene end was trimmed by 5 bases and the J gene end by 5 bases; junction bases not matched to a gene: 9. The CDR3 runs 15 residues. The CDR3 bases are TGTGCCAGCAGCCTTGACAGGGAGGGCTATCAGCCCCAGCATTTT. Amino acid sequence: CASSLDREGYQPQHF.

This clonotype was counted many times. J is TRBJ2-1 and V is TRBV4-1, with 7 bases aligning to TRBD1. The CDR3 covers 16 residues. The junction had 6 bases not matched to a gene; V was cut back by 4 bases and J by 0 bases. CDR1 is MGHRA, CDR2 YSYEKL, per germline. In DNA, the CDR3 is TGCGCCAGCAGCCCCTTGACAGGGTCCTCCTACAATGAGCAGTTCTTC. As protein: CASSPLTGSSYNEQFF.

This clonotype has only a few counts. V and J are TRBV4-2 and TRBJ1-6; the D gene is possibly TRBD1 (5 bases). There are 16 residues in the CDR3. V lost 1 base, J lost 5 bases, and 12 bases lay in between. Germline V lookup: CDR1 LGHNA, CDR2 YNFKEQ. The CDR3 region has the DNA TGTGCCAGCAGCCAAGGTTTACAGGAGAATAATTCACCCCTCCACTTT. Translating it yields CASSQGLQENNSPLHF.

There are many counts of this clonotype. The CDR3 DNA reads TGTGCCAGCAGTTTCGGAGCGACAGGTCCCTACGAGCAGTACTTC. Encoded protein: CASSFGATGPYEQYF. J is TRBJ2-7 and V is TRBV27, with D tentatively TRBD1 (6 bases). V lost 3 bases and J 2 bases, leaving 14 bases between the germline ends. Germline values: CDR1 MNHEY, CDR2 SMNVEV (reference sequence). CDR3 length: 15 amino acids.

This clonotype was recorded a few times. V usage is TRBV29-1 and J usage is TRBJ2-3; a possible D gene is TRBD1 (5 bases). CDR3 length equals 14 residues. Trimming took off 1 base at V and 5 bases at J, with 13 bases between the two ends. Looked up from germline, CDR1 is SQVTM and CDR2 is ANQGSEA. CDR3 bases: TGCAGCGTTGAAGTAATGGGGCATCAAGATACGCAGTATTTT. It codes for CSVEVMGHQDTQYF.

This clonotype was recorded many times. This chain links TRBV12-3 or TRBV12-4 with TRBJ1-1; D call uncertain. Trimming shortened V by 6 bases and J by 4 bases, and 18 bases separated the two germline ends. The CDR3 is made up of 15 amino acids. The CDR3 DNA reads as TGTGCCAGCAGCCCGGTCGTCCAGGACCCCACTGAAGCTTTCTTT. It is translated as CASSPVVQDPTEAFF.

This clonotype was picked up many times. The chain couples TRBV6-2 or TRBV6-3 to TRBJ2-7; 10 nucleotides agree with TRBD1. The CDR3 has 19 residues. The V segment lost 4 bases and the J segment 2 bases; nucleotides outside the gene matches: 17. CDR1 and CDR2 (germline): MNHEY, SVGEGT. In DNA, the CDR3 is TGTGCCAGCAGTTTACCAACCGGGACAGGGGCAAGATTAACCTACGAGCAGTACTTC. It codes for CASSLPTGTGARLTYEQYF.

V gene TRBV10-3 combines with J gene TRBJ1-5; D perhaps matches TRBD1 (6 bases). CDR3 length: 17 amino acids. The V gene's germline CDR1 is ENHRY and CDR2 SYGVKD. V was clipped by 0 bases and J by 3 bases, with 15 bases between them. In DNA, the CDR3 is TGTGCCATCAGTGAGTCACAGGGTGGCAGTCTCAATCAGCCCCAGCATTTT. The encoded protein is CAISESQGGSLNQPQHF.

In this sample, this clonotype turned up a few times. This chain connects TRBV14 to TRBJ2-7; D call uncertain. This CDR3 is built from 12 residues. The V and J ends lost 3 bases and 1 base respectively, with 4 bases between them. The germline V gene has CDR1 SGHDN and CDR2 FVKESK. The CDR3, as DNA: TGTGCCAGCAGCCATTCATCCTACGAGCAGTACTTC. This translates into CASSHSSYEQYF. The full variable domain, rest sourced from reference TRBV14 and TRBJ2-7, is EAGVTQFPSHSVIEKGQTVTLRCDPISGHDNLYWYRRVMGKEIKFLLHFVKESKQDESGMPNNRFLAERTGGTYSTLKVQPAELEDSGVYFCASSHSSYEQYFGPGTRLTVT.